This T cell receptor (beta chain) originates from a study of blood T cells in healthy people across ages. Notes on the study in general: The long-lived group displayed more naive CD4+ cells, plus higher diversity, than the aged donors did.

The use of a sample-barcoded 5' primer and a J-beta primer mix characterized a second PCR of roughly 6 to 11 cycles. A single record per CDR3 protein comes from TCRdb applying MiXCR to the 5' RACE reads. This sample has 750,000 to 850,000 distinct CDR3 sequences, with 20% to 30% found just once. Isolation yielded PBMCs, at least 6 million per sample, in every case. The CDR3 is 14 amino acids. Trimming pared 1 base from V and 4 bases from J, leaving 10 bases between. Germline V gene lookup returns CDR1 LGHNT and CDR2 FRNRAP. This clonotype was seen more than once but under ten times. What it binds is not known. These data also featured in a second study, about T cells of mothers and their children. According to that study: Extraction yielded RNA that went, in full, into cDNA synthesis at around 1.4 ug per 15 ul. T cell clones that were persistent and microchimeric went undetected.

The TCR was taken from a boy aged 10-17 years in good health. Sequenced material: blood. This rearrangement joins TRBV12-5 to TRBJ1-2, with D perhaps TRBD1 (6 bases). The CDR3 spells CASGLGQVPYGYTF. The CDR3 DNA follows: TGTGCTAGTGGTTTGGGACAGGTCCCCTATGGCTACACCTTC.